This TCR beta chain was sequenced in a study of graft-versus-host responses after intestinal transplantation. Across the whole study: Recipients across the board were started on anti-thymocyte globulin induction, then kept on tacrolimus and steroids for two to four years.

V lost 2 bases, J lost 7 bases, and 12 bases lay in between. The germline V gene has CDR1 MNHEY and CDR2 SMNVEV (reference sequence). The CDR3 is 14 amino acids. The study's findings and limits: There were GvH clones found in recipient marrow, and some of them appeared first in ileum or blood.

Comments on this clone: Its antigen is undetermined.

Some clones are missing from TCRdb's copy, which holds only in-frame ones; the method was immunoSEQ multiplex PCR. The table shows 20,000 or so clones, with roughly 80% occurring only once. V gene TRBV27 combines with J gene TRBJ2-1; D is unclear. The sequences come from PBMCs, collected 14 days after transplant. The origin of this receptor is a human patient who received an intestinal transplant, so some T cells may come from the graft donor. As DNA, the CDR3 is TGTGCCAGCAGTTTAGGAACTCCCCGGAATGAGCAGTTCTTC. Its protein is CASSLGTPRNEQFF.